This TCR beta chain was sequenced for a study of shared clonotypes between healthy human individuals. Note on this clone: The identical CDR3 is also encoded by other nucleotide sequences in the sample.

Some clones are missing from TCRdb's copy, which holds only in-frame ones; the method was immunoSEQ multiplex PCR. Counted here are about 2 million clones, about 95% occurring once; the ten biggest clones make up approximately 1.2%. CD8 cells regarded as naive lacked CD45RO, were positively chosen for CCR7, and omitted terminally differentiated effector memory CD45RA+ cells. Sequenced input: naive CD8+ T cells sorted from blood. The sequence derives from a man younger than 35 in good health.

For the CDR3, the DNA is TGTGCCAGCAGTTTGGGGGGCCCTAGCACAGATACGCAGTATTTT. Translating gives CASSLGGPSTDTQYF. This chain joins TRBV27 and TRBJ2-3; D tentatively reads TRBD1 or TRBD2 (6 bases each). V was trimmed by 3 bases and J by 0 bases, leaving 10 bases between them. CDR3 length equals 15 residues. Germline CDR1 is MNHEY and CDR2 is SMNVEV (reference sequence).